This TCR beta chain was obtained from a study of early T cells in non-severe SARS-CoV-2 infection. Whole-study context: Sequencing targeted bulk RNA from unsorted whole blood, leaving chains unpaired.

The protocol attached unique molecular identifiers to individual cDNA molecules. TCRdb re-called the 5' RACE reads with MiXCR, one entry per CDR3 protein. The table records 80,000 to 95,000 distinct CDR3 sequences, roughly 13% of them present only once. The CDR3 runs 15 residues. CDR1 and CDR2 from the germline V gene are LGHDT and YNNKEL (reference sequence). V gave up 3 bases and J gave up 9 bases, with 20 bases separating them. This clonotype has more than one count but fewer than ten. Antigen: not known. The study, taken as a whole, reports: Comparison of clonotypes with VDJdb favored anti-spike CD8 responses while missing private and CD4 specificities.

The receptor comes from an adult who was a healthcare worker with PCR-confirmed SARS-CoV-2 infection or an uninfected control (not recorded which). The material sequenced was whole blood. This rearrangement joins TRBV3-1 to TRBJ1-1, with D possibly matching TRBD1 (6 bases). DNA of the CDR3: TGTGCCAGCAGCCAGGGTGGACAGATGCGAGTGAAAGCTTTCTTT. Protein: CASSQGGQMRVKAFF.